The rows below give T cell receptor beta chains drawn from one sample of a study of naive and memory T cell subsets. TCRdb re-called the UMI-ligation and nested PCR reads through MiXCR, storing one row per CDR3 protein. The data contain over 80,000 distinct CDR3 sequences, around 11% of them singletons. Sequencing used naive CD4+ T cells from blood. The source of these receptors is a human donor in good health. The CDR3 runs from the conserved cysteine through the conserved F or W. D genes are given only for firm matches. Not every row has a clone size; where given, it reads once, few, many or a size class.

TRBV7-2	TRBD1	15	TRBJ1-1	few	TGTGCCAGCAGCACCCGACAGGGGATGGGCACTGAAGCTTTCTTT	CASSTRQGMGTEAFF
TRBV12-3/TRBV12-4	-	14	TRBJ2-3	-	TGTGCCAGCAGTTCCTCCGGACCGAACTATACGCAGTATTTT	CASSSSGPNYTQYF
TRBV5-1	-	15	TRBJ2-1	many	TGCGCCAGCAGCTCGAGGGGTTTAAATTACAATGAGCAGTTCTTC	CASSSRGLNYNEQFF
TRBV12-3/TRBV12-4	-	18	TRBJ2-3	few	TGTGCCAGCAGTTTCTCGGGACCAAAACTCCACGCCACAGATACGCAGTATTTT	CASSFSGPKLHATDTQYF
TRBV20-1	-	14	TRBJ2-3	many	TGCAGTTTGTTGGGACACAGAAACACAGATACGCAGTATTTT	CSLLGHRNTDTQYF
TRBV4-2	-	16	TRBJ1-3	few	TGTGCCAGCAGCCAAGCGGACGGAAGCTCTGGAAACACCATATATTTT	CASSQADGSSGNTIYF
TRBV12-3/TRBV12-4	TRBD1	14	TRBJ1-5	few	TGTGCCAGCAGGGGACAGGGCGATAATCAGCCCCAGCATTTT	CASRGQGDNQPQHF
TRBV7-2	-	13	TRBJ1-2	few	TGTGCCAGCAGCTTTGGCGGGAATAATGGCTACACCTTC	CASSFGGNNGYTF
TRBV28	-	16	TRBJ1-5	many	TGTGCCAGCAGTACCCTAGAGGGGTCGGGGATACAGCCCCAGCATTTT	CASSTLEGSGIQPQHF
TRBV7-9	TRBD2	16	TRBJ2-1	few	TGTGCCAGCAGCCCGAAGACTAGCGGGAGGGCCGGTGAGCAGTTCTTC	CASSPKTSGRAGEQFF
TRBV20-1	-	14	TRBJ2-1	few	TGCAGTGCTAAGGCTGGGGGGGCCGCCCATGAGCAGTTCTTC	CSAKAGGAAHEQFF
TRBV6-5	-	15	TRBJ2-3	-	TGTGCCAGCAGTTACTCGATGCCGGGCACAGATACGCAGTATTTT	CASSYSMPGTDTQYF
TRBV11-3	-	14	TRBJ2-1	-	TGTGCCAGCAGGGCCGCCGGGACCTACAATGAGCAGTTCTTC	CASRAAGTYNEQFF
TRBV12-3/TRBV12-4	-	14	TRBJ2-3	-	TGTGCCAGCAGTTTTGGACGGACTGTAGATACGCAGTATTTT	CASSFGRTVDTQYF
TRBV7-2	-	11	TRBJ1-1	many	TGTGCCGCCAGCCTGTACACTGAAGCTTTCTTT	CAASLYTEAFF
TRBV7-2	-	15	TRBJ2-6	many	TGTGCCAGCAGCTTCCTGAGCTCTGGGGCCAACGTCCTGACTTTC	CASSFLSSGANVLTF
TRBV7-2	-	13	TRBJ2-6	many	TGTGCCAGCACCCCCTTTGGGGCCAACGTCCTGACTTTC	CASTPFGANVLTF
TRBV6-6	-	14	TRBJ1-2	few	TGTGCCAGCAGTTACTCTGACAGCCGCTATGGCTACACCTTC	CASSYSDSRYGYTF
TRBV20-1	-	11	TRBJ2-5	-	TGCAGTGCCTTCCGGGCCGAGACCCAGTACTTC	CSAFRAETQYF
TRBV15	-	16	TRBJ1-2	-	TGTGCCACCAGCAGAGATCAACAGGCGGCGGTCTATGGCTACACCTTC	CATSRDQQAAVYGYTF
TRBV12-3/TRBV12-4	-	16	TRBJ2-3	many	TGTGCCAGCAGTTTATGGAATACGGTGACTACAGATACGCAGTATTTT	CASSLWNTVTTDTQYF
TRBV7-2	TRBD2	16	TRBJ2-7	few	TGTGCCAGCAGCTTTGGCGTCGGGGGGAGCTCCTACGAGCAGTACTTC	CASSFGVGGSSYEQYF
TRBV7-3	-	15	TRBJ2-5	-	TGTGCCAGCAGCTTAACCCCTAGCGAGGGAGAGACCCAGTACTTC	CASSLTPSEGETQYF
TRBV7-2	-	13	TRBJ2-3	few	TGTGCCAGCAGCCGAAGATTCACAGATACGCAGTATTTT	CASSRRFTDTQYF
TRBV20-1	-	11	TRBJ2-7	few	TGCAGTGCTAGAGGGGACTACGAGCAGTACTTC	CSARGDYEQYF